The source of this TCR beta chain is a study of T-cell memory formation after mild COVID-19. Study background: Largely donor-specific TCR clusters were found.

The germline gives CDR1 MNHEY, CDR2 SVGAGI. This CDR3 comprises 15 residues. Trimming stripped 1 base from V and 5 bases from J, with 12 bases between. Whole-study results and caveats: A subset of responding clones appeared in pre-infection memory, suggesting cross-reactive memory joined. There was a balanced CD4/CD8 profile in clones contracting day 15 to 85, and later expanders leaned CD4+.

Turning to this clonotype: The target antigen is unknown.

One entry per CDR3 protein, called by TCRdb with MiXCR from the 5' RACE reads. Of approximately 480,000 distinct CDR3 sequences listed, about 20% are singletons. The chain combines TRBV6-5 with TRBJ2-1; the D gene is possibly TRBD2 (6 bases). This sequence originates from an adult woman who had mild COVID-19 (a few samples of this study predate the infection). Cell type and time point are not known. The specimen sequenced was PBMCs or a T cell subset sorted from them (not recorded which). The CDR3 sequence is CASSYFSGLNNEQFF. Written as DNA, the CDR3 is TGTGCCAGCAGTTACTTCTCGGGACTTAACAATGAGCAGTTCTTC.